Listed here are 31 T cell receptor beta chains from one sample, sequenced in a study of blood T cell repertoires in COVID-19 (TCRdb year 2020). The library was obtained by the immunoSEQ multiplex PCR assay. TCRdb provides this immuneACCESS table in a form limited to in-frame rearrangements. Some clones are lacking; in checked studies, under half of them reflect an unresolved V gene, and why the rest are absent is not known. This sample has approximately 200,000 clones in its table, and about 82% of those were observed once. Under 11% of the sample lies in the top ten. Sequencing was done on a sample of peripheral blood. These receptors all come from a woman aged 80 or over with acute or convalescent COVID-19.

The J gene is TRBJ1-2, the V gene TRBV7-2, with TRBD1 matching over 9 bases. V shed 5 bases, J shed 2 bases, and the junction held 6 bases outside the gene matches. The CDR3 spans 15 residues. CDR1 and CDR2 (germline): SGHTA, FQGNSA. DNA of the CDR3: TGTGCCAGCAGCCCCGGACAGGGGAGCAACTATGGCTACACCTTC. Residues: CASSPGQGSNYGYTF.

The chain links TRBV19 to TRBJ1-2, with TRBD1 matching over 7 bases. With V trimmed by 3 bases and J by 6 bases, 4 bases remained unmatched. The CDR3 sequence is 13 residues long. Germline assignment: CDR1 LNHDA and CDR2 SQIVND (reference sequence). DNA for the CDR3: TGTGCCAGTAGTATGCAGGGGGAGGATGGCTACACCTTC. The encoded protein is CASSMQGEDGYTF.

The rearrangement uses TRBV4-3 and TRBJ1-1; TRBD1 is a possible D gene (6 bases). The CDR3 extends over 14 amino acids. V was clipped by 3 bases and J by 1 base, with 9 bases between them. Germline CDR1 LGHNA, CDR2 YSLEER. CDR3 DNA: TGCGCCAGCAGCCACCTACAGGGGAACACTGAAGCTTTCTTT. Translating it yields CASSHLQGNTEAFF.

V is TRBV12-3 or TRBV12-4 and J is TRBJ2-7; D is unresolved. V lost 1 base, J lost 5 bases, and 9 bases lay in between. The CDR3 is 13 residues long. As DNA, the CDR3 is TGTGCCAGCAGTTTAGGGGCGTTTAACGAGCAGTACTTC. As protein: CASSLGAFNEQYF.

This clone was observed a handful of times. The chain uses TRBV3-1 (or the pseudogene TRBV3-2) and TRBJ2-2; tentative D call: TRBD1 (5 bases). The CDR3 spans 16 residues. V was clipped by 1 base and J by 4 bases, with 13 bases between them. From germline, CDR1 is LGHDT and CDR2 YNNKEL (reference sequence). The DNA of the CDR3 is TGTGCCAGCAGCCAAGCCTTCAGGGTTGGCACCGGGGAGCTGTTTTTT. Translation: CASSQAFRVGTGELFF.

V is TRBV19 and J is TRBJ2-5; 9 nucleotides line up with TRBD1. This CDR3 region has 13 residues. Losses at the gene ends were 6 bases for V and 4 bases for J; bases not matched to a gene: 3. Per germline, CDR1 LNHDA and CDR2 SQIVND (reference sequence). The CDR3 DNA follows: TGTGCCAGTAGAACGGGACAGGGAGAGACCCAGTACTTC. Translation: CASRTGQGETQYF.

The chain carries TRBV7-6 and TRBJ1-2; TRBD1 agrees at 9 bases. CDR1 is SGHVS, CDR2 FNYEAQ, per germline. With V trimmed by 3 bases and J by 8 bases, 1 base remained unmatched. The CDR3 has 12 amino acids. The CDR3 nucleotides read TGTGCCAGCAGCTTGGGGACAGGGGGCTACACCTTC. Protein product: CASSLGTGGYTF.

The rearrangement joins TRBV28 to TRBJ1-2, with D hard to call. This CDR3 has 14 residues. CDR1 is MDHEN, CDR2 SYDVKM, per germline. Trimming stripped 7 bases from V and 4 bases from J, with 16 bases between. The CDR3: CASTEYRGFYGYTF. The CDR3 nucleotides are TGTGCCAGCACCGAGTATCGGGGTTTCTATGGCTACACCTTC.

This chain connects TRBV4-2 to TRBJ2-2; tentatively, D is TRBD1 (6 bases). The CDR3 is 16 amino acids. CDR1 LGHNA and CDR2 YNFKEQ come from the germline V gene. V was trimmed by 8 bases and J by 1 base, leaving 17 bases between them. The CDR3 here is CASYLYMGQNTGELFF. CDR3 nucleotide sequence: TGTGCCAGCTATCTCTATATGGGACAGAACACCGGGGAGCTGTTTTTT.

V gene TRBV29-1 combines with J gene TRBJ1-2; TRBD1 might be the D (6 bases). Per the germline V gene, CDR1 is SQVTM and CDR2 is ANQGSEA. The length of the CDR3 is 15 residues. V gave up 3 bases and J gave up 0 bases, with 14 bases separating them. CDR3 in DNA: TGCAGCGTTGACGGGGGGGCCCGAGCTAACTATGGCTACACCTTC. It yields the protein CSVDGGARANYGYTF.

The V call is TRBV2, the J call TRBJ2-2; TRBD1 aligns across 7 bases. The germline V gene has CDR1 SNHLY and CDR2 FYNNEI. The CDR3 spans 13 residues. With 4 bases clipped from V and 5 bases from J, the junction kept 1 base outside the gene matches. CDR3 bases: TGTGCCAGCAGTGGACAGGGAACCGGGGAGCTGTTTTTT. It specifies CASSGQGTGELFF.

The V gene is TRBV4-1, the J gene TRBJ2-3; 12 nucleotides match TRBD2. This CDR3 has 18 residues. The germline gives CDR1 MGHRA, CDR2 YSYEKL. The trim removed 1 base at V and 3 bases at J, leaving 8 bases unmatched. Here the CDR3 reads CASSQVGSSGGVTDTQYF. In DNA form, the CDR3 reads TGCGCCAGCAGCCAAGTAGGTTCTAGCGGGGGGGTAACAGATACGCAGTATTTT.

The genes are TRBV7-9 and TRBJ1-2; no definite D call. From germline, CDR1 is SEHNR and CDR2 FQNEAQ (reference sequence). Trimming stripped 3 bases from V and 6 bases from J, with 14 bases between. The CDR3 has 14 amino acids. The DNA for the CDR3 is TGTGCCAGCAGCTTCCCCCAGGCCCCCAATGGCTACACCTTC. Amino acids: CASSFPQAPNGYTF.

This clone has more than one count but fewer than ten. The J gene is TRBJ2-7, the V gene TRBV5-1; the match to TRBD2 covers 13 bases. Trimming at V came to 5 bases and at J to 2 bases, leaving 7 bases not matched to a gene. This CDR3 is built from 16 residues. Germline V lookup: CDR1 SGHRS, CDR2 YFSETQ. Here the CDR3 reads CASRSGLAGSPYEQYF. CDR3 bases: TGCGCCAGCAGGTCGGGACTAGCGGGAAGTCCCTACGAGCAGTACTTC.

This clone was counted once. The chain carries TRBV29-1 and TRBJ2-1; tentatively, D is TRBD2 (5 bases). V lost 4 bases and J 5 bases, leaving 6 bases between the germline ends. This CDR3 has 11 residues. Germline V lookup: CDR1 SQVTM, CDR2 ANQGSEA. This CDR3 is CSVGRDNEQFF. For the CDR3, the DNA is TGCAGCGTTGGGCGGGACAATGAGCAGTTCTTC.

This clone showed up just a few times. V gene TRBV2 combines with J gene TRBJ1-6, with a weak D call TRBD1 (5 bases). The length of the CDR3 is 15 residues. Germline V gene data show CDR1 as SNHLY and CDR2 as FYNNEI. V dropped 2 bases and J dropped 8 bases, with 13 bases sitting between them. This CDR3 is CASSERRVAHSPLHF. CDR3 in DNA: TGTGCCAGCAGTGAACGCAGGGTAGCCCATTCACCCCTCCACTTT.

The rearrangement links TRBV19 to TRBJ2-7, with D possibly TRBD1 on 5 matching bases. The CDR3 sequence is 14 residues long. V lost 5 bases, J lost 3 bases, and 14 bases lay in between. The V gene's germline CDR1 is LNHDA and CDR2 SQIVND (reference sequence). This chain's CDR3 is CASSPMDMGYEQYF. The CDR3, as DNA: TGTGCCAGTAGTCCAATGGACATGGGCTACGAGCAGTACTTC.

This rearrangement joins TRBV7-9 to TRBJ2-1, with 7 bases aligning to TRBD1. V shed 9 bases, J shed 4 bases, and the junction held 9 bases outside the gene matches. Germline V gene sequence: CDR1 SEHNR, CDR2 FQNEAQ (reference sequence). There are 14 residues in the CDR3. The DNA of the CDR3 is TGTGCCAGTCTAATGGGGACAGATTACAATGAGCAGTTCTTC. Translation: CASLMGTDYNEQFF.

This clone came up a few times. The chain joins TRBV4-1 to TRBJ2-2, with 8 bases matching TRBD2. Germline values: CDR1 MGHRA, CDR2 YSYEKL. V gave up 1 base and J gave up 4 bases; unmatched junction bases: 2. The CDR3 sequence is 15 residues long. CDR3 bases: TGCGCCAGCAGCCAAGTCGGGGGGGTCACCGGGGAGCTGTTTTTT. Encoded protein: CASSQVGGVTGELFF.

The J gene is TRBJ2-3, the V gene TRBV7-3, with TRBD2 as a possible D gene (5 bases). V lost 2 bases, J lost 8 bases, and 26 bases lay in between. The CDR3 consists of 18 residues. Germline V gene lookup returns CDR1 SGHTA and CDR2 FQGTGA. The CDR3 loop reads CASSLHGAFEEVAGTQYF. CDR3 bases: TGTGCCAGCAGCTTACATGGAGCCTTCGAAGAGGTCGCGGGTACGCAGTATTTT.

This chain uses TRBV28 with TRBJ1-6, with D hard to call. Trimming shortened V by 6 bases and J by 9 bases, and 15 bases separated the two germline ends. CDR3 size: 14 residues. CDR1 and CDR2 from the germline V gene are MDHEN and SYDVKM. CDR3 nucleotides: TGTGCCAGCAGCCCCACAGTCGTGTTTTCACCCCTCCACTTT. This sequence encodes CASSPTVVFSPLHF.

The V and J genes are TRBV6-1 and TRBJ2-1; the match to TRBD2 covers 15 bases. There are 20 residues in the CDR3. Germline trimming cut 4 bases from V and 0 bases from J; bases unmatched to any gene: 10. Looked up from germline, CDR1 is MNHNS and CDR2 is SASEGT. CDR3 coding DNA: TGTGCCAGCAGTGCCCCCGGGACTAGCGGGGGGCCGAGCTCCTACAATGAGCAGTTCTTC. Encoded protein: CASSAPGTSGGPSSYNEQFF.

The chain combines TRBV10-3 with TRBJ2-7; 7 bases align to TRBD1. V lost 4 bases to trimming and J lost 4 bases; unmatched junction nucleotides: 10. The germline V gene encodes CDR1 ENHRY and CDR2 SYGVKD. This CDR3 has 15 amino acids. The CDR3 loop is CAISGFSTGAYEQYF. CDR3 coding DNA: TGTGCCATCAGTGGCTTTAGTACAGGGGCATACGAGCAGTACTTC.

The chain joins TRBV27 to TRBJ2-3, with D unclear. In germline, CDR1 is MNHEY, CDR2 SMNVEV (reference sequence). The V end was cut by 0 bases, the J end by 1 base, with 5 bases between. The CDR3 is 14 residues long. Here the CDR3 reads CASSLSYGTDTQYF. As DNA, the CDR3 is TGTGCCAGCAGTTTATCCTACGGCACAGATACGCAGTATTTT.

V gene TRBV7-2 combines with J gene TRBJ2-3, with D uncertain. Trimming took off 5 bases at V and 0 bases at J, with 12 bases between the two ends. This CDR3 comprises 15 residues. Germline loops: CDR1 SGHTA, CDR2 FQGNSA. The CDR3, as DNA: TGTGCCAGCAGCCGTTATCAGCGAAGCACAGATACGCAGTATTTT. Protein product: CASSRYQRSTDTQYF. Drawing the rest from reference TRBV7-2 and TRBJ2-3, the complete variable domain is GAGVSQSPSNKVTEKGKDVELRCDPISGHTALYWYRQSLGQGLEFLIYFQGNSAPDKSGLPSDRFSAERTGGSVSTLTIQRTQQEDSAVYLCASSRYQRSTDTQYFGPGTRLTVL.

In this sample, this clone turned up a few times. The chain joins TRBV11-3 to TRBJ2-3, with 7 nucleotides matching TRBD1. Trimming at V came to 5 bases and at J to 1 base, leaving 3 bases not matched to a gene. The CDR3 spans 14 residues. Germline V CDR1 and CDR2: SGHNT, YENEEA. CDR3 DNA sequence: TGTGCCAGCAGCCCTGGACAGGGCACAGATACGCAGTATTTT. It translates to CASSPGQGTDTQYF.

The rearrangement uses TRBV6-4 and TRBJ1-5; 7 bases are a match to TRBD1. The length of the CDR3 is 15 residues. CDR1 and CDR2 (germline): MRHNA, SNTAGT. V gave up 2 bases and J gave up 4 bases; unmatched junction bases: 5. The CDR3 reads CASSDGWDRNQPQHF. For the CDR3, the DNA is TGTGCCAGCAGTGACGGCTGGGACAGAAATCAGCCCCAGCATTTT.

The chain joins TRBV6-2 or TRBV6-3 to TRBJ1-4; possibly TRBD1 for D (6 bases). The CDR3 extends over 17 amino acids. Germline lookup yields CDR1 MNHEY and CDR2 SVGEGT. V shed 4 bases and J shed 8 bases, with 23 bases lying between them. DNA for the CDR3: TGTGCCAGCAGTTGGCCAACGCGGGGGGCGGTGGACGAAAAACTGTTTTTT. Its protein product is CASSWPTRGAVDEKLFF.

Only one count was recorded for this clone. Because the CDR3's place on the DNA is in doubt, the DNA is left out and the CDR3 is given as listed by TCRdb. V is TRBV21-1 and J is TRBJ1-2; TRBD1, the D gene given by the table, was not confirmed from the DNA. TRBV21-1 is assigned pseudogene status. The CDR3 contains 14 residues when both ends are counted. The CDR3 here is CASSTTGYLCGYTF.

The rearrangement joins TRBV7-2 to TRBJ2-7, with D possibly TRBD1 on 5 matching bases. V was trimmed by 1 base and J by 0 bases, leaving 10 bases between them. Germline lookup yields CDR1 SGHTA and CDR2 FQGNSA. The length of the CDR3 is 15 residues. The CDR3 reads CASSLVTGSSYEQYF. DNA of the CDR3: TGTGCCAGCAGCTTAGTCACAGGATCCTCCTACGAGCAGTACTTC.

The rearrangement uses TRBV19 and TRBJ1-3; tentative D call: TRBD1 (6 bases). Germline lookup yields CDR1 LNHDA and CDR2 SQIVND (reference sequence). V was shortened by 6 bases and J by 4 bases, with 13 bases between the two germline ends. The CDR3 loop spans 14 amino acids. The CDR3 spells CASRVQGSGNTIYF. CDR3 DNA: TGTGCCAGTAGGGTACAGGGTTCAGGAAACACCATATATTTT.